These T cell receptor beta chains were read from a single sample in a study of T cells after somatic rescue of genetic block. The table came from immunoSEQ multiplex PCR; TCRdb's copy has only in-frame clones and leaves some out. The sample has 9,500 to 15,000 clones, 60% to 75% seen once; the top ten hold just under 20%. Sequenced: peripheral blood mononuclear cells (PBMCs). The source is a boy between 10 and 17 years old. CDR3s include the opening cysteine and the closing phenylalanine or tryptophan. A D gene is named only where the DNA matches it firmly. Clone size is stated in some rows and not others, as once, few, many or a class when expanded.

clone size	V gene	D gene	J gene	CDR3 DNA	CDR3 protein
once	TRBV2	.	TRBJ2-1	TGTGCCAGCAGTCCGGATCTCGCCTACAATGAGCAGTTCTTC	CASSPDLAYNEQFF
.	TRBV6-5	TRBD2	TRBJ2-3	TGTGCCAGCAGTTACCGGACTAGCGGGAGTCCTCTCACGCAGTATTTT	CASSYRTSGSPLTQYF
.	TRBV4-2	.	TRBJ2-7	TGTGCCAGCAGCCAAGATCAGGGGACCGTATCCTACGAGCAGTACTTC	CASSQDQGTVSYEQYF
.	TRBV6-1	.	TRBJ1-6	TGTGCCAGTACTGGGGGGCGGACCTATAATTCACCCCTCCACTTT	CASTGGRTYNSPLHF
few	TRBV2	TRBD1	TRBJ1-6	TGTGCCAGCAGAGGGGACAGGGGTAATTCACCCCTCCACTTT	CASRGDRGNSPLHF
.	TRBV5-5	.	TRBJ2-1	TGTGCCAGCAGCGATCCCGGGACAAGGGATGAGCAGTTCTTC	CASSDPGTRDEQFF
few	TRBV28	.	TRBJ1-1	TGTGCCAGCAGTTACCTTACAGGATCGGAAGCTTTCTTT	CASSYLTGSEAFF
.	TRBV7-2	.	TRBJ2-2	TGTGCCAGCAGCTTATTAGAGTGGGCCGGGGAGCTGTTTTTT	CASSLLEWAGELFF
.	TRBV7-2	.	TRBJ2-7	TGTGCCAGCAGCTTAGTTGGAGGGTCAGAGGGCTACGAGCAGTACTTC	CASSLVGGSEGYEQYF
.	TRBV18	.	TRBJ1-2	TGTGCCAGCTCACCAAGTCCGGCAGGGAAGAACTATGGCTACACCTTC	CASSPSPAGKNYGYTF
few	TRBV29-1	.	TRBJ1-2	TGCAGCGTTGACGGGGGCGGCTACACCTTC	CSVDGGGYTF
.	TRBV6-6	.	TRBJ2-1	TGTGCCAGCACCTTCTCCAGGGACAATGAGCAGTTCTTC	CASTFSRDNEQFF
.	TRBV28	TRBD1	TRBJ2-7	TGTGCCAGCAGTCCGGGGACAGGGGGCTACGAGCAGTACTTC	CASSPGTGGYEQYF
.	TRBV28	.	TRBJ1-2	TGTGCCAGCAGTTTATTTCAGGGGCGCGCGGGAGGTGGCTACACCTTC	CASSLFQGRAGGGYTF
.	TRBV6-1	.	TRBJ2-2	TGTGCCAGCAGTTTTTACAGGGACACCGGGGAGCTGTTTTTT	CASSFYRDTGELFF
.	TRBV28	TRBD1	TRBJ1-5	TGTGCCAGCAGTTTGGGGACAGGGGGGAATTATCAGCCCCAGCATTTT	CASSLGTGGNYQPQHF
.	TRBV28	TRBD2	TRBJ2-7	TGTGCCAGCAGTGCCACCCTCGGGACTACCCCCTACGAGCAGTACTTC	CASSATLGTTPYEQYF
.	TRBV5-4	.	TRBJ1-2	TGTGCCAGCAGCTTGCCGTCCGTTAGCTACACCTTC	CASSLPSVSYTF
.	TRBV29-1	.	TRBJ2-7	TGCAGCGCTGCGTGGGCGTCCTACGAGCAGTACTTC	CSAAWASYEQYF
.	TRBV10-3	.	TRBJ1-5	TGTGCCATCAGTATCGACAGGAATAGCAATCAGCCCCAGCATTTT	CAISIDRNSNQPQHF
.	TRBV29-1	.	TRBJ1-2	TGCAGCGTTGAAGACAGATTTAACTATGGCTACACCTTC	CSVEDRFNYGYTF
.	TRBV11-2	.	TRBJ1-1	TGTGCCAGGCCCTACCCAGGGGAGGTTGGAGCTTTCTTT	CARPYPGEVGAFF
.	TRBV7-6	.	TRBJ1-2	TGTGCCAGCAGCTTAGGGACCGCCCCCTATGGCTACACCTTC	CASSLGTAPYGYTF
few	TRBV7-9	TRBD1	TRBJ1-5	TGTGCCAGCAGCTTAGTCGGACAGGGGGATCAGCCCCAGCATTTT	CASSLVGQGDQPQHF
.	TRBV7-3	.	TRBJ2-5	TGTGCCAGCAGCTTAACCAAGGGGGAGACCCAGTACTTC	CASSLTKGETQYF
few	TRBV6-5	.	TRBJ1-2	TGTGCCACCAAGGAAAGGGACCGCTATGGCTACACCTTC	CATKERDRYGYTF
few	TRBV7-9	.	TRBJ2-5	TGTGCCAGCAGCTTCGGGCGACAGCCCAACGGAGAGACCCAGTACTTC	CASSFGRQPNGETQYF
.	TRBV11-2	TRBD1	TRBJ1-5	TGTGCCAGCAGCGGCCAACAGGGGAATCAGCCCCAGCATTTT	CASSGQQGNQPQHF
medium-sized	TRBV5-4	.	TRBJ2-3	TGTGCCAGCCTTTTATGGGGGGCGCCCCCAGATACGCAGTATTTT	CASLLWGAPPDTQYF
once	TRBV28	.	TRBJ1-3	TGTGCCAGCAGGCGGACGGCTGGAAACACCATATATTTT	CASRRTAGNTIYF
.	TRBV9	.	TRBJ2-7	TGTGCCAGCAGCGTAGAAGGTGCCTCATTTTACGAGCAGTACTTC	CASSVEGASFYEQYF
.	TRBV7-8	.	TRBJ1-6	TGTGCCAGCAGCTTCGAGTCTCTGTACGGTTCACCCCTCCACTTT	CASSFESLYGSPLHF
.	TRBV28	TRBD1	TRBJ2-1	TGTGCCAGCAGTTCATCTGCAGGGGGCTCCTACAATGAGCAGTTCTTC	CASSSSAGGSYNEQFF
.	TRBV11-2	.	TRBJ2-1	TGTGCCAGCAGCCTCCATAGAGGTGTCGGGAATAGTGAGCAGTTCTTC	CASSLHRGVGNSEQFF
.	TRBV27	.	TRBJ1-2	TGTGCCAGCAGTCCGCTCCGACAGGTTAACTATGGCTACACCTTC	CASSPLRQVNYGYTF
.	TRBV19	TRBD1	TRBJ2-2	TGTGCCAGTAGTGCCCAGGGGGCCGGGGAGCTGTTTTTT	CASSAQGAGELFF
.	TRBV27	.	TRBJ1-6	TGTGCCAGCAGCACAGGGCTGAGTTCACCCCTCCACTTT	CASSTGLSSPLHF
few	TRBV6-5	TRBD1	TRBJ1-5	TGTGCCAGCAGCCGGGACAGCGCCGGCCACCGGCATTTT	CASSRDSAGHRHF
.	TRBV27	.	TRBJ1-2	TGTGCCAGCAGTCCAGTCCCGTGGGGGAACTATGGCTACACCTTC	CASSPVPWGNYGYTF
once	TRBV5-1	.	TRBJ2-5	TGCGCCAGCAGCTTGGTAACAGTAAAAGAGACCCAGTACTTC	CASSLVTVKETQYF
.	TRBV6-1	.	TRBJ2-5	TGTGCCAGCAGTGGTAGGGAGAAGAGGGGGGAGACCCAGTACTTC	CASSGREKRGETQYF
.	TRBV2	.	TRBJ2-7	TGTGCCAGCAGTGCGGACGTCGGCCGGTCCTACGAGCAGTACTTC	CASSADVGRSYEQYF
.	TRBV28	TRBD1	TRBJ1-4	TGTGCCAGCAGTTTCTCCGGGACAGGGAACGAAAAACTGTTTTTT	CASSFSGTGNEKLFF
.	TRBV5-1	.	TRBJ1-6	TGCGCCAGCAGCTTGGGAGATAATTCACCCCTCCACTTT	CASSLGDNSPLHF
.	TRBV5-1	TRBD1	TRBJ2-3	TGCGCCAGCAGCCCCCTGGACAGGCGAGGGGGCACAGATACGCAGTATTTT	CASSPLDRRGGTDTQYF
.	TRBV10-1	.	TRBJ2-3	TGCGCCAGCAGTGAAGAACCTAGCACAGATACGCAGTATTTT	CASSEEPSTDTQYF
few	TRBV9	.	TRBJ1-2	TGTGCCAGCAGCGTAGCCCCAGCTCCTGGCTATGGCTACACCTTC	CASSVAPAPGYGYTF
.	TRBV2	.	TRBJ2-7	TGTGCCAGCAGGGAGGGGTTTTACGAGCAGTACTTC	CASREGFYEQYF
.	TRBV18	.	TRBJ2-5	TGTGCCAGCTCACCACGCACACCGGGAACAGAGACCCAGTACTTC	CASSPRTPGTETQYF